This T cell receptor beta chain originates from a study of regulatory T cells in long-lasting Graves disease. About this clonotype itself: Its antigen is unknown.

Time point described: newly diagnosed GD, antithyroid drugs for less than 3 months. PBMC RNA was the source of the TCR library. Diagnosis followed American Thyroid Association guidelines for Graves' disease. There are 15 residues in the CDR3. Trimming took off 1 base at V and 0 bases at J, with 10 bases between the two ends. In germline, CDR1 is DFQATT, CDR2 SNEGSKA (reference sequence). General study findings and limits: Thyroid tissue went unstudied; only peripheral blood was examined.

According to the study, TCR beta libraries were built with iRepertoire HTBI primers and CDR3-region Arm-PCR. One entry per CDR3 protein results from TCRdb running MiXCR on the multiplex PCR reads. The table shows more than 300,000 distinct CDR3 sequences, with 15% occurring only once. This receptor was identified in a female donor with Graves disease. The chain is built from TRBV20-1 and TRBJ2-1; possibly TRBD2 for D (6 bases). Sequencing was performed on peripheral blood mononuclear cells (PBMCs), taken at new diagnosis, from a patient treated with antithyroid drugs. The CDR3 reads CSARASASSYNEQFF. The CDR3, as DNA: TGCAGTGCTAGAGCTAGCGCAAGCTCCTACAATGAGCAGTTCTTC.